Below, one TCR beta chain is given with its context. This sample was taken from a study of PD-1 blockade in classical Hodgkin lymphoma. This CDR3 has 13 residues. The V and J ends lost 4 bases and 6 bases respectively, with 15 bases between them. Germline lookup yields CDR1 SQVTM and CDR2 ANQGSEA. Every patient experienced relapse after autologous stem cell transplantation, and brentuximab vedotin exposure varied. Complete response, partial response or progressive disease were the best responses. TCRdb's copy holds only in-frame clones and misses some; the assay was immunoSEQ multiplex PCR. The table lists some 46,000 clones, over 70% of them singletons, with 22% in the top ten.

The sequence derives from a human donor with classical Hodgkin lymphoma. V usage is TRBV29-1 and J usage is TRBJ1-1; TRBD1 is a possible D gene (5 bases). The starting material was peripheral blood mononuclear cells (PBMCs), obtained before the second cycle of nivolumab. The chain's CDR3 is CSVVGALSAEAFF. For the CDR3, the DNA is TGCAGCGTTGTCGGGGCGTTAAGCGCTGAAGCTTTCTTT. Variable domain in full (rest from reference TRBV29-1 and TRBJ1-1): SAVISQKPSRDICQRGTSLTIQCQVDSQVTMMFWYRQQPGQSLTLIATANQGSEATYESGFVIDKFPISRPNLTFSTLTVSNMSPEDSSIYLCSVVGALSAEAFFGQGTRLTVV.